This T cell receptor (beta chain) originates from a study of T-cell memory formation after mild COVID-19. Whole-study context: Most TCR clusters belonged to a single donor.

5'RACE, which relied on constant-segment primers, yielded TCR alpha and TCR beta cDNA libraries carrying sample barcodes and UMIs. One entry per CDR3 protein results from TCRdb running MiXCR on the 5' RACE reads. Among more than 150,000 distinct CDR3 sequences listed, around 18% were seen once. Whole-study findings and limits: Researchers report contracting CD4+ clones mostly in CM and EM, with CD8+ clones in EMRA. Day 15 to 85 contracting clones showed balanced CD4/CD8; day 15 to 37 expanders favored CD4+.

Germline CDR1 is MRHNA and CDR2 is SNTAGT. Trimming took off 3 bases at V and 5 bases at J, with 16 bases between the two ends. This CDR3 is 15 amino acids long. This clonotype has a handful of counts. Antigen: not known. This chain connects TRBV6-4 to TRBJ2-5; D is perhaps TRBD1 or TRBD2 (5 bases each). The receptor was isolated from a man younger than 30 who had mild COVID-19 (a few samples of this study predate the infection). Cell type and time point are not known. Input material: PBMCs or a T cell subset sorted from them (not recorded which). CDR3 amino acids: CASSEFEGLAETQYF. Here the CDR3 DNA reads TGTGCCAGCAGTGAGTTCGAGGGGCTCGCTGAGACCCAGTACTTC.